This is a list of T cell receptor beta chains from one sample in a study of blood T cell repertoires in COVID-19. Produced via immunoSEQ multiplex PCR; TCRdb's table is partial and in-frame only. The sample consists of approximately 74,000 clones, approximately 86% of them appearing once. Material: peripheral blood. These TCRs come from a woman aged 60-70 years with acute or convalescent COVID-19. CDR3s include the opening cysteine and the closing phenylalanine or tryptophan. Each record gives: clone size, V gene, D gene, J gene, CDR3 protein, CDR3 DNA. The D gene is left open where the match is weak. Rows may omit the clone size; those that give it use once, few, many or a size class.

NA	TRBV14	NA	TRBJ2-7	CASSPSLAVFYEQYF	TGTGCCAGCAGCCCGTCCCTGGCGGTATTCTACGAGCAGTACTTC
NA	TRBV11-3	TRBD1	TRBJ2-5	CASSPDQTGGWETQYF	TGTGCCAGCAGCCCAGACCAAACAGGGGGCTGGGAGACCCAGTACTTC
NA	TRBV6-6	NA	TRBJ1-2	CASSYSSGGLGGYTF	TGTGCCAGCAGTTACTCGAGCGGGGGGCTGGGTGGCTACACCTTC
NA	TRBV28	NA	TRBJ1-5	CASRTPGDRGNQPQHF	TGTGCCAGCAGAACTCCGGGAGATCGTGGCAATCAGCCCCAGCATTTT
NA	TRBV10-3	TRBD1	TRBJ1-4	CAISGTGNEKLFF	TGTGCCATCAGTGGGACAGGAAATGAAAAACTGTTTTTT
NA	TRBV9	TRBD1	TRBJ1-1	CASSVYAGGNTEAFF	TGTGCCAGCAGCGTATATGCAGGGGGGAACACTGAAGCTTTCTTT
NA	TRBV19	NA	TRBJ1-4	CASSERTGGFLELFF	TGTGCCAGTAGTGAGCGGACGGGAGGCTTTTTGGAACTGTTTTTT
few	TRBV7-9	TRBD1	TRBJ2-5	CASSLVAGQGLQYF	TGTGCCAGCAGCTTAGTCGCGGGACAGGGGTTACAGTACTTC
NA	TRBV28	TRBD1	TRBJ1-6	CASSLGTGILYNSPLHF	TGTGCCAGCAGTTTAGGGACAGGGATCCTCTATAATTCACCCCTCCACTTT
NA	TRBV20-1	NA	TRBJ2-1	CSASYRGSYNEQFF	TGCAGTGCTAGTTATAGGGGCTCCTACAATGAGCAGTTCTTC
once	TRBV7-8	NA	TRBJ1-5	CASSTDSMQPQHF	TGTGCCAGCAGCACGGACAGCATGCAGCCCCAGCATTTT
NA	TRBV28	NA	TRBJ1-1	CASTQIAAVNTEAFF	TGTGCCAGCACCCAGATTGCCGCGGTGAACACTGAAGCTTTCTTT
NA	TRBV5-1	NA	TRBJ2-1	CASSIVPSSYNEQFF	TGCGCCAGCAGTATTGTCCCGAGCTCCTACAATGAGCAGTTCTTC
NA	TRBV5-6	NA	TRBJ1-6	CASRTVGGSSPLHF	TGTGCCAGCAGGACAGTGGGAGGCAGTTCACCCCTCCACTTT
NA	TRBV6-5	NA	TRBJ2-7	CASSSRGDEQYF	TGTGCCAGCAGTTCGCGAGGTGACGAGCAGTACTTC
once	TRBV30	NA	TRBJ1-5	CAWSGGGYQPQHF	TGTGCCTGGAGTGGAGGCGGTTATCAGCCCCAGCATTTT
NA	TRBV29-1	TRBD1	TRBJ2-1	CSVEDRGGAWSYNEQFF	TGCAGCGTTGAAGATAGAGGGGGCGCGTGGTCCTACAATGAGCAGTTCTTC
NA	TRBV4-2	NA	TRBJ1-6	CASSQEVGGNSPLHF	TGTGCCAGCAGCCAAGAAGTAGGGGGTAATTCACCCCTCCACTTT